One and the same sample provided the 32 T cell receptor beta chains below, sequenced in a study of STAT5B mutations in CD4+ large granular lymphocyte leukemia. Using immunoSEQ multiplex PCR, the repertoire was profiled, and TCRdb retains in-frame clones only, with some absent. The sample consists of approximately 32,000 clones, 88% of them appearing once. Sample: CD4+ T cells from blood buffy coats. The receptors shown here come from a human donor in good health.

The chain combines TRBV2 with TRBJ1-5; no firm D call. Germline CDR1 reads SNHLY; CDR2 reads FYNNEI. V dropped 5 bases and J dropped 1 base, with 9 bases sitting between them. This CDR3 region has 14 residues. The CDR3, as DNA: TGTGCCAGCAGTACGGTATCAAGCAATCAGCCCCAGCATTTT. Its translation is CASSTVSSNQPQHF.

This sequence joins TRBV5-1 and TRBJ1-5, with 7 bases aligning to TRBD1. The CDR3 has 15 amino acids. The germline V gene encodes CDR1 SGHRS and CDR2 YFSETQ. The trim removed 4 bases at V and 0 bases at J, leaving 4 bases unmatched. The CDR3 loop reads CASSPTGNSNQPQHF. Here the CDR3 DNA reads TGCGCCAGCAGCCCGACAGGGAATAGCAATCAGCCCCAGCATTTT.

This sequence joins TRBV18 and TRBJ1-2; no firm D call. CDR1 KGHSH and CDR2 LQKENI come from the germline V gene. This CDR3 has 14 amino acids. V lost 3 bases, J lost 3 bases, and 11 bases lay in between. DNA for the CDR3: TGTGCCAGCTCACCGTCTCTTTGGGACTATGGCTACACCTTC. As protein: CASSPSLWDYGYTF.

V gene TRBV5-4 combines with J gene TRBJ2-6; the D gene could be TRBD1 or TRBD2 (5 bases each). The V gene's germline CDR1 is SGHNT and CDR2 YYREEE (reference sequence). V lost 2 bases and J lost 2, with 11 bases in between. The CDR3 contains 16 residues. CDR3 amino acids: CASSLNRGAGANVLTF. The CDR3 DNA reads as TGTGCCAGCAGCTTAAACCGGGGCGCTGGGGCCAACGTCCTGACTTTC. The full variable domain, rest sourced from reference TRBV5-4 and TRBJ2-6, is ETGVTQSPTHLIKTRGQQVTLRCSSQSGHNTVSWYQQALGQGPQFIFQYYREEENGRGNFPPRFSGLQFPNYSSELNVNALELDDSALYLCASSLNRGAGANVLTFGAGSRLTVL.

The chain employs TRBV7-2 and TRBJ2-3; TRBD2 agrees at 12 bases. There are 17 residues in the CDR3. V shed 1 base and J 6 bases; nucleotides not matched to a gene: 8. CDR1 and CDR2 from the germline V gene are SGHTA and FQGNSA. This chain's CDR3 is CASSLVYLAGGLDTQYF. In nucleotides, the CDR3 is TGTGCCAGCAGCTTAGTCTACCTAGCGGGAGGGTTGGATACGCAGTATTTT.

The CDR3 DNA reads TGTGCCAGCAACACTGTAGGGTTCACCGGGGAGCTGTTTTTT. Translation gives CASNTVGFTGELFF. The genes are TRBV11-2 and TRBJ2-2; D uncertain. The CDR3 is made up of 14 amino acids. Deletions cut 7 bases from V and 4 bases from J, with 13 bases between. Germline lookup yields CDR1 SGHAT and CDR2 FQNNGV.

This chain connects TRBV16 to TRBJ1-5, with a weak D call TRBD1 (5 bases). Deletions cut 0 bases from V and 2 bases from J, with 8 bases between. The CDR3 consists of 15 residues. The germline V gene has CDR1 KGHSY and CDR2 FQNENV. The CDR3 protein is CASSQSGLGNQPQHF. The CDR3 bases are TGTGCCAGCAGCCAATCGGGGCTCGGCAATCAGCCCCAGCATTTT.

A single count supports this clone. J is TRBJ1-1 and V is TRBV21-1. TRBV21-1 is tagged as a pseudogene. This CDR3 has 15 amino acids. CDR3 loop: CASSKGRGALTEAFF. The CDR3 bases are TGTGCCAGCAGCAAAGGGCGGGGGGCGCTGACTGAAGCTTTCTTT.

The chain joins TRBV7-2 to TRBJ1-3, with 8 positions matching TRBD1. Germline assignment: CDR1 SGHTA and CDR2 FQGNSA. The CDR3 spans 14 residues. V was pared by 6 bases and J by 4 bases, with 5 bases of the junction left unmatched. CDR3 sequence: CASRGQGRGNTIYF. Written as DNA, the CDR3 is TGTGCCAGCAGAGGACAGGGACGGGGAAACACCATATATTTT.

The chain is built from TRBV7-2 and TRBJ2-3; unclear D gene. Trimming took off 5 bases at V and 1 base at J, with 13 bases between the two ends. The germline gives CDR1 SGHTA, CDR2 FQGNSA. This CDR3 is built from 15 residues. CDR3 nucleotide sequence: TGTGCCAGCAGCCTAATAGCCCCGGGCACAGATACGCAGTATTTT. Translating gives CASSLIAPGTDTQYF.

The chain recombines TRBV10-3 with TRBJ1-2; a possible D gene is TRBD1 (6 bases). The CDR3 loop spans 19 amino acids. V lost 2 bases and J 2 bases, leaving 24 bases between the germline ends. CDR1 is ENHRY and CDR2 is SYGVKD in the germline V gene. The CDR3: CAISEPTRDTRSDNYGYTF. CDR3 in DNA: TGTGCCATCAGTGAGCCGACCCGGGACACTAGGTCAGACAACTATGGCTACACCTTC.

The chain couples TRBV5-1 to TRBJ2-1; the D call may be TRBD1 or TRBD2 (5 bases each). Germline V gene lookup returns CDR1 SGHRS and CDR2 YFSETQ. The CDR3 runs to 14 residues. V lost 2 bases, J lost 9 bases, and 15 bases lay in between. In DNA form, the CDR3 reads TGCGCCAGCAGCTTAATGGGGACCGCGGGTGAGCAGTTCTTC. It yields the protein CASSLMGTAGEQFF. The full variable domain, with the rest looked up from reference TRBV5-1 and TRBJ2-1, is KAGVTQTPRYLIKTRGQQVTLSCSPISGHRSVSWYQQTPGQGLQFLFEYFSETQRNKGNFPGRFSGRQFSNSRSEMNVSTLELGDSALYLCASSLMGTAGEQFFGPGTRLTVL.

The rearrangement links TRBV10-3 to TRBJ2-7; tentative D call: TRBD2 (6 bases). Trimming cost V 1 base and J 5 bases, with 12 bases left between them. CDR1 is ENHRY, CDR2 SYGVKD, per germline. CDR3 size: 14 residues. Here the CDR3 reads CAISEWEEGNEQYF. DNA for the CDR3: TGTGCCATCAGTGAGTGGGAGGAAGGGAACGAGCAGTACTTC.

The CDR3 coding sequence is TGTGCCAGCAGTGAAGCCCCCAAGGGGAATGAAAAACTGTTTTTT. Protein sequence: CASSEAPKGNEKLFF. The chain has TRBV6-1 and TRBJ1-4; a possible D gene is TRBD1 (5 bases). V lost 0 bases and J lost 5, with 10 bases in between. CDR3 length equals 15 residues. In germline, CDR1 is MNHNS, CDR2 SASEGT.

This rearrangement joins TRBV5-6 to TRBJ2-2, with 8 bases matching TRBD2. V lost 5 bases, J lost 6 bases, and 6 bases stayed unmatched. Looked up from germline, CDR1 is SGHDT and CDR2 is YYEEEE. The CDR3 sequence is 14 residues long. Written as DNA, the CDR3 is TGTGCCAGCAGTAGGACGGGGGGGCCCGGGGAGCTGTTTTTT. Translating gives CASSRTGGPGELFF.

This sequence joins TRBV29-1 and TRBJ2-5; 10 bases are shared with TRBD2. Germline trimming cut 6 bases from V and 2 bases from J; bases unmatched to any gene: 6. The germline gives CDR1 SQVTM, CDR2 ANQGSEA. The CDR3 spans 14 residues. The DNA for the CDR3 is TGCAGCGTGCCTAGCGGGAGAACTCAAGAGACCCAGTACTTC. Translated, it gives CSVPSGRTQETQYF.

The genes are TRBV6-6 and TRBJ1-1; D not resolved. Trimming shortened V by 5 bases and J by 4 bases, and 11 bases separated the two germline ends. Germline lookup yields CDR1 MNHNY and CDR2 SVGAGI (reference sequence). CDR3 length: 13 residues. The CDR3 DNA is TGTGCCAGCAGTCCCGATGAGAGCACTGAAGCTTTCTTT. It is translated as CASSPDESTEAFF.

The chain joins TRBV6-6 to TRBJ1-5; D is perhaps TRBD1 (5 bases). Between the trimmed V and J ends, which lost 5 bases and 6 bases, there was a span of 17 bases. This CDR3 region has 15 residues. The germline CDR1 and CDR2 sequences are MNHNY and SVGAGI (reference sequence). The CDR3, as DNA: TGTGCCAGCAGTGTGCCGGGGCTGGGGGGTCAGCCCCAGCATTTT. It encodes CASSVPGLGGQPQHF.

The V gene is TRBV11-2, the J gene TRBJ1-2; D is possibly TRBD1 (6 bases). Germline CDR1 is SGHAT and CDR2 is FQNNGV. The CDR3 totals 15 residues. V lost 3 bases, J lost 5 bases, and 16 bases lay in between. The CDR3 reads CASSFYGGAEYGYTF. The CDR3 bases are TGTGCCAGCAGCTTCTATGGGGGGGCAGAATATGGCTACACCTTC.

This clone was counted once. This chain joins TRBV5-6 and TRBJ2-7; D possibly corresponds to TRBD1 (5 bases). Germline assignment: CDR1 SGHDT and CDR2 YYEEEE. This CDR3 is 15 amino acids long. Trimming removed 0 bases from V and 2 bases from J, with 12 bases in between. Here the CDR3 DNA reads TGTGCCAGCAGCTTGGAGGCAGGGTGGACCTACGAGCAGTACTTC. Translation: CASSLEAGWTYEQYF.

The rearrangement uses TRBV19 and TRBJ1-1; the match to TRBD1 covers 12 bases. V shed 7 bases and J 3 bases; nucleotides not matched to a gene: 9. The CDR3 extends over 16 amino acids. CDR1 LNHDA and CDR2 SQIVND come from the germline V gene (reference sequence). The CDR3 nucleotides read TGTGCCAGTAAAAGGGACAGGGGGCGGGAGGACACTGAAGCTTTCTTT. It yields the protein CASKRDRGREDTEAFF.

The chain is built from TRBV30 and TRBJ2-7; D is undetermined. The CDR3 contains 12 residues. Germline V gives CDR1 GTSNPN, CDR2 SVGIG (reference sequence). V lost 2 bases and J 3 bases, leaving 8 bases between the germline ends. The chain's CDR3 is CAWSSISYEQYF. The CDR3 coding sequence is TGTGCCTGGAGTTCTATCAGCTACGAGCAGTACTTC.

The rearrangement joins TRBV18 to TRBJ2-1; D uncertain. The CDR3 consists of 11 residues. The germline CDR1 and CDR2 sequences are KGHSH and LQKENI. V was pared by 1 base and J by 9 bases, with 4 bases between. This chain's CDR3 is CASSPRVEQFF. The CDR3, as DNA: TGTGCCAGCTCACCACGGGTTGAGCAGTTCTTC.

The V and J genes are TRBV5-4 and TRBJ1-4; weak D call: TRBD1 (6 bases). The CDR3 extends over 14 amino acids. The ends were cut back, 0 bases at V and 8 bases at J, with 11 bases in the middle. The V gene's germline CDR1 is SGHNT and CDR2 YYREEE (reference sequence). The CDR3 coding sequence is TGTGCCAGCAGCTTGGGGCAGGGGAGAGAAAAACTGTTTTTT. This codes for CASSLGQGREKLFF.

V usage is TRBV4-1 and J usage is TRBJ2-3, with 7 nucleotides matching TRBD1. The CDR3 consists of 15 residues. J lost 7 bases, V lost 2 bases, and 9 bases had no gene match. Per the germline V gene, CDR1 is MGHRA and CDR2 is YSYEKL. CDR3 nucleotide sequence: TGCGCCAGCAGCCAAAATCCCGGGACAGAAAATACGCAGTATTTT. Its protein is CASSQNPGTENTQYF.

The sample holds one count of this clone. The chain combines TRBV28 with TRBJ1-2; the D gene is possibly TRBD1 (5 bases). Germline assignment: CDR1 MDHEN and CDR2 SYDVKM. There are 14 residues in the CDR3. V shed 9 bases and J shed 8 bases, with 22 bases lying between them. CDR3 nucleotides: TGTGCCAGTACCATTCAGGGTACGGTGGGGGGCTACACCTTC. Amino acids: CASTIQGTVGGYTF.

The CDR3 sequence is CASSESGQETQYF. The CDR3 DNA reads as TGTGCCAGCAGTGAGTCGGGACAAGAGACCCAGTACTTC. The chain combines TRBV2 with TRBJ2-5, with a possible D match to TRBD2 (5 bases). There are 13 residues in the CDR3. Germline V gene lookup returns CDR1 SNHLY and CDR2 FYNNEI. Trimming cost V 3 bases and J 2 bases, with 7 bases left between them.

This chain uses TRBV11-2 with TRBJ1-2, with unresolved D. The CDR3 has 12 amino acids. V shed 3 bases and J shed 4 bases, with 6 bases lying between them. CDR1 is SGHAT and CDR2 is FQNNGV in the germline V gene. CDR3 sequence (DNA): TGTGCCAGCAGCTTTAGGCTCTATGGCTACACCTTC. Translation gives CASSFRLYGYTF.

The chain is built from TRBV7-9 and TRBJ2-5, with D perhaps assigned TRBD1 or TRBD2 (5 bases each). V was clipped by 7 bases and J by 7 bases, with 19 bases between them. There are 14 residues in the CDR3. Germline-derived CDR1 and CDR2 are SEHNR and FQNEAQ (reference sequence). The CDR3 is CASTGQGRGGTQYF. As DNA, the CDR3 is TGTGCCAGCACTGGTCAGGGACGCGGCGGGACCCAGTACTTC.

DNA of the CDR3: TGTGCCAGCAGACAACAGGGATACGGCTACACCTTC. It is translated as CASRQQGYGYTF. The chain has TRBV25-1 and TRBJ1-2; D is perhaps TRBD1 (6 bases). Trimming removed 6 bases at V and 8 bases at J, with 13 bases between. This CDR3 comprises 12 residues. Germline CDR1 and CDR2: MGHDK and SYGVNS.

CDR3 region: CASSRSGTFYEQYF. The DNA for the CDR3 is TGTGCCAGCAGTCGAAGCGGAACTTTCTACGAGCAGTACTTC. The V and J genes are TRBV14 and TRBJ2-7; D possibly corresponds to TRBD2 (5 bases). This CDR3 region has 14 residues. V was clipped by 6 bases and J by 3 bases, with 15 bases between them. Germline values: CDR1 SGHDN, CDR2 FVKESK.

CDR3 amino acids: CASSPTGNYGYTF. CDR3 nucleotide sequence: TGTGCCAGCAGCCCGACAGGGAACTATGGCTACACCTTC. The V and J genes are TRBV7-2 and TRBJ1-2; 7 bases are a match to TRBD1. V dropped 5 bases and J dropped 2; count of bases not matched to a gene: 2. CDR3 length: 13 residues. The V gene's germline CDR1 is SGHTA and CDR2 FQGNSA.